These 26 T cell receptor beta chains were all obtained from the same sample, sequenced in a study of blood T cell repertoires in COVID-19. Assay used: immunoSEQ multiplex PCR; TCRdb lists only in-frame clones, some missing. The data hold 250,000 to 400,000 clones, with around 90% observed a single time. Sequencing was performed on peripheral blood. The receptors derive from a woman aged 30 to 39 with COVID-19, enrolled during active disease.

The chain couples TRBV6-1 to TRBJ1-6; D is uncertain. Germline assignment: CDR1 MNHNS and CDR2 SASEGT. The CDR3 totals 15 residues. V was pared by 2 bases and J by 7 bases, with 12 bases between. For the CDR3, the DNA is TGTGCCAGCAGTGAAAGAATGGCAGGCAATTCACCCCTCCACTTT. As protein: CASSERMAGNSPLHF.

This sequence joins TRBV7-2 and TRBJ1-1; a weak D match, TRBD1 (6 bases). CDR3 length: 13 residues. The germline V gene encodes CDR1 SGHTA and CDR2 FQGNSA. V was shortened by 8 bases and J by 5 bases, with 15 bases between the two germline ends. CDR3 sequence (DNA): TGTGCCAGCGAATCGGGGGGCTGGACTGAAGCTTTCTTT. It specifies CASESGGWTEAFF. Using reference TRBV7-2 and TRBJ1-1 for the parts outside the CDR3, the full variable domain is GAGVSQSPSNKVTEKGKDVELRCDPISGHTALYWYRQSLGQGLEFLIYFQGNSAPDKSGLPSDRFSAERTGGSVSTLTIQRTQQEDSAVYLCASESGGWTEAFFGQGTRLTVV.

In nucleotides, the CDR3 is TGTGCCAGCAGTTTTACAGGAAACTACGAGCAGTACTTC. This encodes CASSFTGNYEQYF. V and J are TRBV28 and TRBJ2-7; D is possibly TRBD1 (5 bases). This CDR3 comprises 13 residues. Germline lookup yields CDR1 MDHEN and CDR2 SYDVKM. V was pared by 3 bases and J by 3 bases, with 9 bases between.

The V gene is TRBV10-3, the J gene TRBJ1-4; D perhaps matches TRBD1 (5 bases). Trimming removed 0 bases from V and 4 bases from J, with 9 bases in between. This CDR3 is 15 amino acids long. Germline V gives CDR1 ENHRY, CDR2 SYGVKD. The CDR3 bases are TGTGCCATCAGTGAGTCGGGGAGGGGTAATGAAAAACTGTTTTTT. Its protein is CAISESGRGNEKLFF.

The rearrangement joins TRBV2 to TRBJ2-7; weak D call: TRBD2 (5 bases). Trimming left V 2 bases short and J 6 bases short, with 11 bases between. This CDR3 is 13 amino acids long. Per germline, CDR1 SNHLY and CDR2 FYNNEI. The CDR3 DNA sequence: TGTGCCAGCAGTGAACCCGGGGTTGGCGAGCAGTACTTC. Its translation: CASSEPGVGEQYF.

The chain uses TRBV20-1 and TRBJ1-2; 7 bases align to TRBD1. The germline V gene has CDR1 DFQATT and CDR2 SNEGSKA (reference sequence). There are 13 residues in the CDR3. The J segment lost 5 bases and the V segment lost 3 bases, leaving 6 bases of the junction unmatched. The DNA for the CDR3 is TGCAGTGCTAGTAGGGGGCGTACGTATGGCTACACCTTC. Translating it yields CSASRGRTYGYTF.

CDR3 residues: CASSLGRDQPQHF. DNA of the CDR3: TGTGCCAGCAGCTTAGGTCGCGATCAGCCCCAGCATTTT. V is TRBV7-8 and J is TRBJ1-5; D remains unclear. This CDR3 contains 13 residues. Germline CDR1 is SGHVS and CDR2 is FQNEAQ. With 1 base removed from V and 5 bases from J, the gap between germline ends came to 6 bases.

This clone has just a few counts. The chain has TRBV23-1 and TRBJ2-7; 10 bases match TRBD1. TRBV23-1 is classed as an ORF, of uncertain function. Unmatched junction bases numbered 8, after V lost 7 bases and J lost 5 bases. The CDR3 has 14 amino acids. CDR3 sequence reads: CASNPTGGRDEQYF. The DNA for the CDR3 is TGCGCCAGCAACCCGACAGGGGGCAGGGACGAGCAGTACTTC.

This CDR3 reads CALAGTLYNEQFF. The CDR3 coding sequence is TGTGCCCTCGCCGGGACTCTATACAATGAGCAGTTCTTC. This chain uses TRBV30 with TRBJ2-1; D is possibly TRBD2 (6 bases). The CDR3 is 13 amino acids. With 8 bases removed from V and 4 bases from J, the gap between germline ends came to 15 bases. Germline CDR1 reads GTSNPN; CDR2 reads SVGIG (reference sequence).

The chain has TRBV6-5 and TRBJ2-7; 7 bases are shared with TRBD2. The ends lost 7 bases at V and 2 bases at J; junction bases unmatched: 5. The CDR3 is 13 residues long. The germline V gene has CDR1 MNHEY and CDR2 SVGAGI. The CDR3 region is CASTSSGTYEQYF. The CDR3 nucleotides are TGTGCCAGCACAAGCAGCGGGACCTACGAGCAGTACTTC.

The chain links TRBV28 to TRBJ2-1; D perhaps matches TRBD1 (5 bases). Germline V gene data show CDR1 as MDHEN and CDR2 as SYDVKM. V was shortened by 3 bases and J by 0 bases, with 15 bases between the two germline ends. The CDR3 consists of 17 residues. The CDR3 loop reads CASSFAPDTSSYNEQFF. In nucleotides, the CDR3 is TGTGCCAGCAGTTTCGCCCCGGACACGAGCTCCTACAATGAGCAGTTCTTC.

This rearrangement joins TRBV19 to TRBJ1-3, with 8 bases matching TRBD1. This CDR3 comprises 15 residues. The germline V gene encodes CDR1 LNHDA and CDR2 SQIVND (reference sequence). J gave up 0 bases and V 4 bases, and 2 bases lay outside the gene matches. CDR3 in DNA: TGTGCCAGTAGTACCGGACAGGGCTCTGGAAACACCATATATTTT. Protein sequence: CASSTGQGSGNTIYF.

The gene calls are TRBV7-2 and TRBJ2-3; 9 bases fit TRBD2. Germline CDR1 and CDR2: SGHTA and FQGNSA. The CDR3 is made up of 15 amino acids. V dropped 1 base and J dropped 4; count of bases not matched to a gene: 3. CDR3 nucleotide sequence: TGTGCCAGCAGCTTAGTGGCGGGGGGGTCAGATACGCAGTATTTT. Its protein is CASSLVAGGSDTQYF.

V and J are TRBV2 and TRBJ1-1, with D hard to call. CDR1 SNHLY and CDR2 FYNNEI come from the germline V gene. The CDR3 contains 10 residues. With 8 bases removed from V and 10 bases from J, the gap between germline ends came to 11 bases. Written as DNA, the CDR3 is TGTGCCAGCGATCGGGGAGGAGCTTTCTTT. Translation: CASDRGGAFF.

The chain links TRBV30 to TRBJ1-5; a weak D match, TRBD1 (5 bases). The germline V gene encodes CDR1 GTSNPN and CDR2 SVGIG (reference sequence). V was cut by 7 bases and J by 5 bases, with 24 bases left in between. The CDR3 extends over 16 amino acids. The CDR3 reads CAFKAPDSRPYQPQHF. Here the CDR3 DNA reads TGTGCCTTTAAGGCCCCCGACAGCCGCCCCTATCAGCCCCAGCATTTT.

This rearrangement joins TRBV5-1 to TRBJ1-1; the D gene is possibly TRBD1 (6 bases). The CDR3 is made up of 12 amino acids. The germline CDR1 and CDR2 sequences are SGHRS and YFSETQ. Trimming cost V 3 bases and J 7 bases, with 10 bases left between them. The DNA of the CDR3 is TGCGCCAGCAGCTCCCGGGACAATGAAGCTTTCTTT. It yields the protein CASSSRDNEAFF.

The count of this clone is one. The genes are TRBV25-1 and TRBJ2-2; D perhaps matches TRBD2 (5 bases). The CDR3 sequence is 13 residues long. In germline, CDR1 is MGHDK, CDR2 SYGVNS. Deletions cut 10 bases from V and 7 bases from J, with 16 bases between. Here the CDR3 DNA reads TGTGCCACCAATAAGGACTCTAGCGGGGAGCTGTTTTTT. Protein product: CATNKDSSGELFF.

The V call is TRBV29-1, the J call TRBJ2-7; 12 bases match TRBD2. Germline assignment: CDR1 SQVTM and CDR2 ANQGSEA. The junction had 6 bases not matched to a gene; V was cut back by 7 bases and J by 2 bases. This CDR3 contains 14 residues. The CDR3 reads CSATLAGGPYEQYF. CDR3 DNA sequence: TGCAGCGCCACCCTAGCGGGAGGGCCCTACGAGCAGTACTTC.

The chain links TRBV24-1 to TRBJ1-2, with D unclear. CDR1 is KGHDR and CDR2 is SFDVKD in the germline V gene. The CDR3 is 12 residues long. Trimming removed 3 bases from V and 5 bases from J, with 6 bases in between. CDR3 in DNA: TGTGCCACCAGTGATGAGCATTATGGCTACACCTTC. It codes for CATSDEHYGYTF.

The V gene is TRBV18, the J gene TRBJ2-7; 9 nucleotides line up with TRBD2. V shed 4 bases, J shed 6 bases, and the junction held 13 bases outside the gene matches. Germline assignment: CDR1 KGHSH and CDR2 LQKENI. The CDR3 length is 16 residues. The CDR3 here is CASSLTVAGVGREQYF. The CDR3 region has the DNA TGTGCCAGCTCACTCACCGTAGCGGGAGTCGGGCGCGAGCAGTACTTC. The variable domain in full, completed from reference TRBV18 and TRBJ2-7, reads NAGVMQNPRHLVRRRGQEARLRCSPMKGHSHVYWYRQLPEEGLKFMVYLQKENIIDESGMPKERFSAEFPKEGPSILRIQQVVRGDSAAYFCASSLTVAGVGREQYFGPGTRLTVT.

The chain couples TRBV13 to TRBJ1-1; D is undetermined. Germline V lookup: CDR1 PRHDT, CDR2 FYEKMQ (reference sequence). V lost 1 base to trimming and J lost 1 base, with 13 bases between them. The length of the CDR3 is 16 residues. The CDR3 is CASSLVFKRENTEAFF. In nucleotides, the CDR3 is TGTGCCAGCAGCTTAGTCTTCAAGCGGGAGAACACTGAAGCTTTCTTT.

This clone was observed once. The rearrangement uses TRBV28 and TRBJ1-4; 11 nucleotides align to TRBD1. CDR3 length: 17 amino acids. CDR1 and CDR2 from the germline V gene are MDHEN and SYDVKM. Trimming at V came to 4 bases and at J to 5 bases, leaving 9 bases not matched to a gene. The CDR3 sequence: CASSWGGTGGPNEKLFF. CDR3 bases: TGTGCCAGCAGTTGGGGTGGGACAGGGGGGCCAAATGAAAAACTGTTTTTT.

This chain uses TRBV19 with TRBJ2-3; 11 bases are shared with TRBD2. The CDR3 is made up of 17 amino acids. Germline values: CDR1 LNHDA, CDR2 SQIVND (reference sequence). The V gene end was trimmed by 6 bases and the J gene end by 4 bases; junction bases not matched to a gene: 12. The CDR3 DNA reads as TGTGCCAGTAGACCCCGGGGACTAGCGGAGGGCGCAGATACGCAGTATTTT. Translated, it gives CASRPRGLAEGADTQYF.

The rearrangement uses TRBV3-1 (or the pseudogene TRBV3-2) and TRBJ2-3, with 7 bases matching TRBD2. Germline trimming cut 1 base from V and 0 bases from J; bases unmatched to any gene: 4. CDR3 length equals 16 residues. Germline values: CDR1 LGHDT, CDR2 YNNKEL (reference sequence). CDR3 nucleotides: TGTGCCAGCAGCCAAGGCCGGGAGGCTAGCACAGATACGCAGTATTTT. Protein: CASSQGREASTDTQYF.

J is TRBJ2-1 and V is TRBV11-3, with 11 bases matching TRBD2. V gave up 1 base and J gave up 7 bases; unmatched junction bases: 9. CDR1 SGHNT and CDR2 YENEEA come from the germline V gene. The CDR3 extends over 17 amino acids. The DNA for the CDR3 is TGTGCCAGCAGCTTAGGTTCAAGGGGACTAGCGGAGAATGAGCAGTTCTTC. Translated, it gives CASSLGSRGLAENEQFF.

This clone was observed once. The chain links TRBV10-3 to TRBJ2-3, with 15 nucleotides matching TRBD2. This CDR3 comprises 16 residues. J gave up 3 bases and V 6 bases, and 4 bases lay outside the gene matches. The germline V gene encodes CDR1 ENHRY and CDR2 SYGVKD. The CDR3 protein is CAIRTGTSGRTDTQYF. The CDR3 DNA reads TGTGCCATCAGAACCGGGACTAGCGGGAGGACAGATACGCAGTATTTT.